The 21 T cell receptor beta chains below all came from one sample that was sequenced in a study of OX40 agonist ivuxolimab in advanced cancers. The assay was immunoSEQ multiplex PCR, and TCRdb's table has in-frame clones only and misses some. The table records approximately 49,000 clones, 80% to 90% of them present only once. Sequenced material: CD4+ or CD8+ T cells sorted from blood, taken in a trial of the OX40 agonist ivuxolimab. The receptor set was obtained from an adult with an advanced solid tumor such as melanoma, head and neck, liver or kidney cancer.

This sequence joins TRBV15 and TRBJ1-5; D gene ambiguous. The germline gives CDR1 LNHNV, CDR2 YYDKDF (reference sequence). The length of the CDR3 is 20 residues. Trimming cost V 1 base and J 0 bases, with 22 bases left between them. For the CDR3, the DNA is TGTGCCACCAGCAGAGTCCGGACCGAGACGAGACCTTTTAGCAATCAGCCCCAGCATTTT. It codes for CATSRVRTETRPFSNQPQHF.

The V gene is TRBV4-1, the J gene TRBJ2-3; TRBD2 is a possible D gene (6 bases). The CDR3 extends over 16 amino acids. CDR1 and CDR2 (germline): MGHRA, YSYEKL. V lost 0 bases to trimming and J lost 1 base, with 11 bases between them. The CDR3 coding sequence is TGCGCCAGCAGCCAAGAGGAAGGGACTGGCACAGATACGCAGTATTTT. Its translation is CASSQEEGTGTDTQYF.

This chain joins TRBV5-1 and TRBJ2-1; TRBD2 matches 8 bases. Germline CDR1 reads SGHRS; CDR2 reads YFSETQ. After removal of 1 base from V and 0 bases from J, the junction contained 9 bases not matched to a gene. CDR3 length: 18 residues. In nucleotides, the CDR3 is TGCGCCAGCAGCTTGCTCGCTAGCGGGCCTGCCTCCTACAATGAGCAGTTCTTC. Translating it yields CASSLLASGPASYNEQFF. The full variable domain, completed using reference TRBV5-1 and TRBJ2-1, is KAGVTQTPRYLIKTRGQQVTLSCSPISGHRSVSWYQQTPGQGLQFLFEYFSETQRNKGNFPGRFSGRQFSNSRSEMNVSTLELGDSALYLCASSLLASGPASYNEQFFGPGTRLTVL.

This chain connects TRBV5-6 to TRBJ2-2, with D uncertain. The CDR3 runs 12 residues. Germline CDR1 and CDR2: SGHDT and YYEEEE. Trimming removed 0 bases at V and 8 bases at J, with 5 bases between. CDR3: CASSLVGGELFF. CDR3 bases: TGTGCCAGCAGCTTGGTAGGTGGGGAGCTGTTTTTT.

The rearrangement links TRBV5-6 to TRBJ2-1, with TRBD2 matching over 9 bases. CDR1 SGHDT and CDR2 YYEEEE come from the germline V gene. This CDR3 contains 14 residues. V shed 4 bases, J shed 8 bases, and the junction held 7 bases outside the gene matches. The CDR3 region is CASSPGLARHEQFF. CDR3 sequence (DNA): TGTGCCAGCAGCCCGGGACTAGCCAGACATGAGCAGTTCTTC.

This clone ranks as medium-sized. This chain joins TRBV28 and TRBJ1-6; 10 bases map to TRBD1. This CDR3 region has 16 residues. CDR1 is MDHEN, CDR2 SYDVKM, per germline. V trimming: 3 bases; J trimming: 8 bases; junction bases outside the gene matches: 7. CDR3 coding DNA: TGTGCCAGCAGTTTCACCCCCGGGACAGGGGATTCACCCCTCCACTTT. Translating it yields CASSFTPGTGDSPLHF. The variable domain in full, completed from reference TRBV28 and TRBJ1-6, reads DVKVTQSSRYLVKRTGEKVFLECVQDMDHENMFWYRQDPGLGLRLIYFSYDVKMKEKGDIPEGYSVSREKKERFSLILESASTNQTSMYLCASSFTPGTGDSPLHFGNGTRLTVT.

The table lists this clone with many counts. The chain combines TRBV4-1 with TRBJ1-6, with 7 bases that match TRBD1. The CDR3 has 16 amino acids. Germline CDR1 and CDR2: MGHRA and YSYEKL. With V trimmed by 0 bases and J by 6 bases, 5 bases remained unmatched. The CDR3 sequence: CASSQDEGAVNSPLHF. CDR3 bases: TGCGCCAGCAGCCAAGACGAGGGGGCTGTTAATTCACCCCTCCACTTT.

A few counts support this clone. V usage is TRBV27 and J usage is TRBJ2-1, with D hard to call. The V end lost 2 bases, the J end lost 2 bases, and 10 bases lay between the germline ends. The CDR3 extends over 15 amino acids. Germline CDR1 and CDR2: MNHEY and SMNVEV (reference sequence). The CDR3 here is CASSLDTPTYNEQFF. Here the CDR3 DNA reads TGTGCCAGCAGTTTAGATACCCCGACCTACAATGAGCAGTTCTTC.

A single count supports this clone. The genes are TRBV27 and TRBJ2-5; tentative D call: TRBD2 (6 bases). V was pared by 3 bases and J by 3 bases, with 14 bases between. This CDR3 spans 15 amino acids. In germline, CDR1 is MNHEY, CDR2 SMNVEV (reference sequence). CDR3 sequence reads: CASSLSSGGEETQYF. DNA of the CDR3: TGTGCCAGCAGTTTGAGTAGTGGCGGGGAAGAGACCCAGTACTTC.

V is TRBV28 and J is TRBJ1-2, with 8 bases identical to TRBD1. Germline V CDR1 and CDR2: MDHEN, SYDVKM. V lost 5 bases, J lost 4 bases, and 0 bases stayed unmatched. The CDR3 runs 12 residues. For the CDR3, the DNA is TGTGCCAGCAGTGACAGGGGCTATGGCTACACCTTC. Encoded protein: CASSDRGYGYTF.

Of note for this clone: A read error may produce the germline difference seen at one junction end. This chain links TRBV5-4 with TRBJ1-1; the D gene is possibly TRBD1 (5 bases). The CDR3 covers 14 residues. Germline CDR1 and CDR2: SGHNT and YYREEE (reference sequence). CDR3 region: CASSLEGSKVEAFF. The CDR3 DNA sequence: TGTGCCAGCAGTTTGGAGGGGAGTAAAGTAGAAGCTTTCTTT.

CDR3 DNA: TGCGCCAGCAGCCAAGCAGGGTACACTGAAGCTTTCTTT. It codes for CASSQAGYTEAFF. The genes are TRBV4-1 and TRBJ1-1; maybe TRBD1 (5 bases). Deletions cut 1 base from V and 3 bases from J, with 6 bases between. Germline V lookup: CDR1 MGHRA, CDR2 YSYEKL. The CDR3 length is 13 residues.

The chain links TRBV28 to TRBJ2-1, with D hard to call. Germline V lookup: CDR1 MDHEN, CDR2 SYDVKM. The CDR3 runs 14 residues. V lost 2 bases to trimming and J lost 0 bases, with 5 bases between them. As DNA, the CDR3 is TGTGCCAGCAGTTTACTACGCTCCTACAATGAGCAGTTCTTC. Its protein product is CASSLLRSYNEQFF.

This clone was seen repeatedly, ten times or more. This rearrangement joins TRBV7-3 to TRBJ2-1, with TRBD2 matching 7 bases. Trimming removed 6 bases from V and 0 bases from J; junction bases left unmatched: 2. This CDR3 contains 14 residues. Germline V gene data show CDR1 as SGHTA and CDR2 as FQGTGA. CDR3 protein: CASSERGSYNEQFF. DNA of the CDR3: TGTGCCAGCAGTGAGCGGGGCTCCTACAATGAGCAGTTCTTC.

The V and J genes are TRBV4-1 and TRBJ2-7; D is undetermined. This CDR3 has 14 residues. V lost 4 bases and J lost 3, with 13 bases in between. Germline V CDR1 and CDR2: MGHRA, YSYEKL. The CDR3 sequence is CASSRSDQSYEQYF. In DNA, the CDR3 is TGCGCCAGCAGCCGCTCAGATCAGAGCTACGAGCAGTACTTC.

The chain recombines TRBV4-1 with TRBJ2-6; a possible D gene is TRBD2 (6 bases). This CDR3 comprises 18 residues. Trimming stripped 1 base from V and 1 base from J, with 14 bases between. CDR1 is MGHRA and CDR2 is YSYEKL in the germline V gene. The CDR3 is CASSQGWGRRSGANVLTF. The CDR3 DNA sequence: TGCGCCAGCAGCCAAGGGTGGGGGAGGCGGTCTGGGGCCAACGTCCTGACTTTC.

The chain recombines TRBV9 with TRBJ2-1; no definite D call. The length of the CDR3 is 13 residues. V lost 0 bases and J lost 4, with 5 bases in between. Germline CDR1 and CDR2: SGDLS and YYNGEE. CDR3 amino acids: CASSVVGYNEQFF. The CDR3 DNA reads TGTGCCAGCAGCGTAGTCGGGTACAATGAGCAGTTCTTC. The full variable domain, completed using reference TRBV9 and TRBJ2-1, is DSGVTQTPKHLITATGQRVTLRCSPRSGDLSVYWYQQSLDQGLQFLIQYYNGEERAKGNILERFSAQQFPDLHSELNLSSLELGDSALYFCASSVVGYNEQFFGPGTRLTVL.

The V and J genes are TRBV5-1 and TRBJ2-1; tentative D call: TRBD1 (5 bases). V lost 0 bases and J 4 bases, leaving 20 bases between the germline ends. The CDR3 totals 18 residues. Germline lookup yields CDR1 SGHRS and CDR2 YFSETQ. CDR3 sequence: CASSLESQGTLGYNEQFF. DNA of the CDR3: TGCGCCAGCAGCTTGGAGAGCCAGGGAACTTTAGGATACAATGAGCAGTTCTTC. Combining the CDR3 with reference TRBV5-1 and TRBJ2-1 gives the whole variable domain KAGVTQTPRYLIKTRGQQVTLSCSPISGHRSVSWYQQTPGQGLQFLFEYFSETQRNKGNFPGRFSGRQFSNSRSEMNVSTLELGDSALYLCASSLESQGTLGYNEQFFGPGTRLTVL.

This clone has a handful of counts. The V call is TRBV7-6, the J call TRBJ1-6, with unresolved D. CDR3 length equals 12 residues. Germline V gene sequence: CDR1 SGHVS, CDR2 FNYEAQ. Trimming took off 3 bases at V and 10 bases at J, with 7 bases between the two ends. Here the CDR3 reads CASSFGGSPLHF. The CDR3 nucleotides are TGTGCCAGCAGCTTCGGAGGCTCACCCCTCCACTTT.

This chain uses TRBV30 with TRBJ2-1, with 9 bases identical to TRBD2. Per the germline V gene, CDR1 is GTSNPN and CDR2 is SVGIG (reference sequence). Trimming cost V 1 base and J 9 bases; bases outside gene matches: 13. This CDR3 spans 16 amino acids. In DNA, the CDR3 is TGTGCCTGGAGTGCCCCGACTTGGGCGGGGGGGCGTGAGCAGTTCTTC. Protein: CAWSAPTWAGGREQFF.

The sample holds one count of this clone. J is TRBJ2-5 and V is TRBV5-1; a possible D gene is TRBD1 (5 bases). Between the trimmed V and J ends, which lost 0 bases and 4 bases, there was a span of 10 bases. The CDR3 runs to 14 residues. Germline V gene lookup returns CDR1 SGHRS and CDR2 YFSETQ. For the CDR3, the DNA is TGCGCCAGCAGCTTGGGGCAGGGCAGAGAGACCCAGTACTTC. It translates to CASSLGQGRETQYF.